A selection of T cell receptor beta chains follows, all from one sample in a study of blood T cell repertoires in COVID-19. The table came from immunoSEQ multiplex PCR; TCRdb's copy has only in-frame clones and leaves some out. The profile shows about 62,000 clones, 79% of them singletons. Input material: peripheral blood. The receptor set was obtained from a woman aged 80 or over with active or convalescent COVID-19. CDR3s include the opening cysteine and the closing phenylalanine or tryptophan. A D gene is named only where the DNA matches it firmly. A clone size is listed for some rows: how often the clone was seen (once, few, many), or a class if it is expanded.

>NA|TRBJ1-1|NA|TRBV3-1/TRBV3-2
CATAAGRDTEAFF
TGTGCAACCGCGGCGGGGCGGGATACTGAAGCTTTCTTT
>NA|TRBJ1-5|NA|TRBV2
CASRGSNSNQPQHF
TGTGCCAGCCGAGGCAGCAATAGCAATCAGCCCCAGCATTTT
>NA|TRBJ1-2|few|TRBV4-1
CASSLSTGSYGYTF
TGCGCCAGCAGCTTATCCACAGGGTCCTATGGCTACACCTTC
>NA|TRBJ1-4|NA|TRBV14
CASSQDRGGDTTNEKLFF
TGTGCCAGCAGCCAAGATCGGGGAGGGGACACAACTAATGAAAAACTGTTTTTT
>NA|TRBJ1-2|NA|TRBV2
CASIWGVNYGYTF
TGTGCCAGCATTTGGGGAGTTAACTATGGCTACACCTTC
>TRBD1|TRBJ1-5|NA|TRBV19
CASTQTGGAWQPQHF
TGTGCCAGTACACAGACAGGGGGCGCCTGGCAGCCCCAGCATTTT
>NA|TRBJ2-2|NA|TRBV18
CASSHLGLPNTGELFF
TGTGCCAGCTCACACCTTGGACTGCCGAACACCGGGGAGCTGTTTTTT
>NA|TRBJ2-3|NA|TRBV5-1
CASSERRDTQYF
TGCGCCAGCAGTGAAAGGCGGGATACGCAGTATTTT
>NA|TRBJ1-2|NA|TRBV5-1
CASSSTGFTDGYTF
TGCGCCAGCAGCAGCACAGGTTTCACGGATGGCTACACCTTC
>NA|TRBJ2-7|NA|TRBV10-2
CASGSWRGYEQYF
TGCGCCAGCGGATCCTGGCGGGGCTACGAGCAGTACTTC
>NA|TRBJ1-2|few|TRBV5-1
CASTPGMSYGYTF
TGCGCCAGCACCCCCGGGATGTCCTATGGCTACACCTTC
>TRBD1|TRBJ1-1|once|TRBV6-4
CASRVTGGTNTEAFF
TGTGCCAGCAGGGTGACAGGGGGCACAAACACTGAAGCTTTCTTT
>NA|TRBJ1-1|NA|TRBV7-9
CASSLIEGTEAFF
TGTGCCAGCAGTTTAATTGAGGGCACTGAAGCTTTCTTT
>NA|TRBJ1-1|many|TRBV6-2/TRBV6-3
CASSYKLGDTEAFF
TGTGCCAGCAGTTACAAGCTGGGAGACACTGAAGCTTTCTTT
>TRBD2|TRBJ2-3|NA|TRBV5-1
CASSLVASGTDTQYF
TGCGCCAGCAGCTTGGTGGCTAGCGGAACAGATACGCAGTATTTT
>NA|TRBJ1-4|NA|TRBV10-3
CAIKGGQNNEKLFF
TGTGCCATCAAAGGCGGTCAGAATAATGAAAAACTGTTTTTT